This T cell receptor beta chain was profiled in a study of CD8 T cells in ankylosing spondylitis. Study results and caveats: Disease-associated clones were CD8+ and fairly uncommon in peripheral blood. Matched synovial fluid from ankylosing spondylitis patients was reported to be enriched for disease-linked clones.

Via MiXCR, TCRdb re-called the 5' RACE reads, giving one row per CDR3 protein. The sample shows 210,000 or so distinct CDR3 sequences, 8.2% of them seen only once. The CDR3 spans 18 residues. Details on this clonotype: Its cognate antigen is unknown. One end of the junction fails to match germline, which may point to a read error.

The sequenced material came from blood, either unsorted or a sorted T cell fraction (not recorded which). The TCR sequence derives from a female donor with ankylosing spondylitis or in good health (not recorded which). This chain joins TRBV12-3 or TRBV12-4 and TRBJ2-7; tentative D call: TRBD2 (7 bases). CDR3 bases: TGTGCCAGCTGTTTCTTCGGAGGGGGGGATCACCAATTCTACGAGCAGTACTTC. It is translated as CASCFFGGGDHQFYEQYF.